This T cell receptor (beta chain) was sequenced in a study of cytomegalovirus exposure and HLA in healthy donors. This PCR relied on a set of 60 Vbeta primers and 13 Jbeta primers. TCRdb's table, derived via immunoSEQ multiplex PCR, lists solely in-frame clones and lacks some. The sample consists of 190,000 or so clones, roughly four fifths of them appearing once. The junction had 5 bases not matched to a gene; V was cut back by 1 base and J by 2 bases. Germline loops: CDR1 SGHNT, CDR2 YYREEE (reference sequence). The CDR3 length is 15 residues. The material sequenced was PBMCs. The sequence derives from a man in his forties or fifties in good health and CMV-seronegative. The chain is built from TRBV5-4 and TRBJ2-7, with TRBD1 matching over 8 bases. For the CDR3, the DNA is TGTGCCAGCAGCTTGCAGGGGGCCGGCACCTACGAGCAGTACTTC. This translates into CASSLQGAGTYEQYF.